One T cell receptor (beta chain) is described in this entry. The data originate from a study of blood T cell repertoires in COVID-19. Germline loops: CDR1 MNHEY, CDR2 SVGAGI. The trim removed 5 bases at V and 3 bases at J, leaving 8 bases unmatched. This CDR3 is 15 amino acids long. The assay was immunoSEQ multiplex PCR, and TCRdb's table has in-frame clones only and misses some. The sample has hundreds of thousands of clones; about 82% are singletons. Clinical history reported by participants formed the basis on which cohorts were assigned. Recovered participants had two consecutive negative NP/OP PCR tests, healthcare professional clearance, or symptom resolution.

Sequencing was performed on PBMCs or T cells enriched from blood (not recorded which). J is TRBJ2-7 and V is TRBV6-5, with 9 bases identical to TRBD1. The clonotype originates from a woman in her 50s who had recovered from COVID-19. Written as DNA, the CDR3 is TGTGCCAGCAGTACATGGACAGGGGTGGACTACGAGCAGTACTTC. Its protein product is CASSTWTGVDYEQYF.